There are many counts of the clone carrying this TCR beta chain. For TCRbeta, the library was prepared with unique molecular identifiers. MiXCR, run by TCRdb on the PCR reads, gives a single entry per CDR3 protein. The data hold more than 200,000 distinct CDR3 sequences, with approximately 9.8% observed a single time. The data were taken from a study of T-cell reconstitution after alpha-beta-depleted transplantation in children. Germline-derived CDR1 and CDR2 are SGHAT and FQNNGV. The CDR3 is 17 residues long. V was cut by 0 bases and J by 0 bases, with 15 bases left in between. This specimen was PBMCs from the stem cell graft donor, taken from the stem cell graft. This TCR came from a human donor who donated a stem cell graft to a child with SCID. The gene calls are TRBV11-2 and TRBJ2-7, with D possibly being TRBD1 (6 bases). The CDR3 bases are TGTGCCAGCAGCTTAGAACGGGGTTCAGGGGACTCCTACGAGCAGTACTTC. Its translation: CASSLERGSGDSYEQYF. The full variable domain, completed using reference TRBV11-2 and TRBJ2-7, is EAGVAQSPRYKIIEKRQSVAFWCNPISGHATLYWYQQILGQGPKLLIQFQNNGVVDDSQLPKDRFSAERLKGVDSTLKIQPAKLEDSAVYLCASSLERGSGDSYEQYFGPGTRLTVT.